This T cell receptor (beta chain) stems from a study of blood T cell repertoires in COVID-19. Study context: Samples of COVID-19 (acute and convalescent) were obtained from the United States, Italy and Spain. T cells, B-cell-depleted T cells, or PBMCs provided the cDNA or gDNA that served as material.

Original handling: Estimated nucleated cell counts came from reference gene primer amplification. Method: immunoSEQ multiplex PCR; TCRdb's copy keeps in-frame clones and lacks some. V and J calls and clone size are copied from that table; D and trimming were computed from the DNA. Here the sample spans some 100,000 clones, about 88% being singletons. With 6 bases clipped from V and 1 base from J, the junction kept 8 bases outside the gene matches. The germline V gene has CDR1 ENHRY and CDR2 SYGVKD. The CDR3 spans 16 residues. The genes are TRBV10-3 and TRBJ2-3; 9 bases match TRBD2. The sequenced material came from peripheral blood. This clonotype was sampled from a woman aged 60-70 years with acute or convalescent COVID-19. The CDR3 DNA follows: TGTGCCATCAGCGCTACTGCTAGCGGGGGCACAGATACGCAGTATTTT. This codes for CAISATASGGTDTQYF.